These 20 T cell receptor beta chains were sequenced from one sample in a study of spatial heterogeneity in lung cancer. Each CDR3 protein is one row after TCRdb ran MiXCR on the 5' RACE reads. The top ten clones hold roughly 29% of a sample with tens of thousands of distinct CDR3 sequences, less than 11% of them seen once. Time point denoted: blood at routine non-recurrence follow-up after resection. This specimen consisted of PBMCs, obtained at follow-up. All receptors derive from a female donor with early-stage non-small cell lung cancer.

This clonotype has ten or more counts. The genes are TRBV6-5 and TRBJ2-3, with 11 nucleotides matching TRBD1. This CDR3 comprises 15 residues. V trimming: 5 bases; J trimming: 4 bases; junction bases outside the gene matches: 5. Germline CDR1 is MNHEY and CDR2 is SVGAGI. The CDR3 DNA is TGTGCCAGCAGTCCGGACAGGGGGCAGGCAGATACGCAGTATTTT. This sequence encodes CASSPDRGQADTQYF.

The chain is built from TRBV28 and TRBJ1-5; no firm D call. Germline V lookup: CDR1 MDHEN, CDR2 SYDVKM. The CDR3 runs 12 residues. Trimming removed 4 bases from V and 3 bases from J, with 4 bases in between. DNA of the CDR3: TGTGCCAGCAGTTCCTTCAATCAGCCCCAGCATTTT. Amino acid sequence: CASSSFNQPQHF.

V and J are TRBV12-3 or TRBV12-4 and TRBJ2-3, with D unresolved. Deletions cut 2 bases from V and 7 bases from J, with 7 bases between. The CDR3 spans 12 residues. The CDR3 nucleotides are TGTGCCAGCAGTTTATTAGGGTATACGCAGTATTTT. As protein: CASSLLGYTQYF.

This clonotype was seen many times. The chain has TRBV11-1 and TRBJ2-1; tentatively, D is TRBD1 (6 bases). The CDR3 length is 15 residues. V was shortened by 2 bases and J by 0 bases, with 8 bases between the two germline ends. CDR1 and CDR2 from the germline V gene are SGHAT and FQDESV (reference sequence). The CDR3 reads CASSLTGSSYNEQFF. DNA of the CDR3: TGTGCCAGCAGCTTAACAGGGAGCTCCTACAATGAGCAGTTCTTC.

The table lists this clonotype with many counts. The chain links TRBV13 to TRBJ1-4, with 8 bases lining up with TRBD1. Germline values: CDR1 PRHDT, CDR2 FYEKMQ (reference sequence). Unmatched junction bases numbered 5, after V lost 2 bases and J lost 6 bases. This CDR3 spans 15 amino acids. The CDR3 spells CASSLSGTGDEKLFF. In DNA, the CDR3 is TGTGCCAGCAGCTTATCCGGGACAGGAGATGAAAAACTGTTTTTT.

V usage is TRBV7-2 and J usage is TRBJ1-1; D might be TRBD1 (5 bases). V was pared by 5 bases and J by 5 bases, with 12 bases between. Germline values: CDR1 SGHTA, CDR2 FQGNSA. The CDR3 is 13 amino acids. CDR3 region: CASSTFQGTEAFF. CDR3 in DNA: TGTGCCAGCAGCACCTTCCAGGGAACTGAAGCTTTCTTT.

This chain connects TRBV7-6 to TRBJ2-3; 7 positions match TRBD1. Germline V gene lookup returns CDR1 SGHVS and CDR2 FNYEAQ. This CDR3 is built from 14 residues. J lost 4 bases, V lost 5 bases, and 6 bases had no gene match. CDR3 bases: TGTGCCAGCAGCCCTAGGGGGCCATCAGATACGCAGTATTTT. This codes for CASSPRGPSDTQYF.

This clonotype was counted between two and nine times. The chain carries TRBV20-1 and TRBJ1-2; TRBD1 aligns across 11 bases. Germline-derived CDR1 and CDR2 are DFQATT and SNEGSKA (reference sequence). This CDR3 region has 15 residues. The junction had 7 bases not matched to a gene; V was cut back by 2 bases and J by 5 bases. CDR3 residues: CSARPPGQGEYGYTF. The CDR3 coding sequence is TGCAGTGCTAGACCCCCGGGACAGGGGGAGTATGGCTACACCTTC.

V is TRBV5-5 and J is TRBJ1-4; perhaps TRBD1 as D (5 bases). This CDR3 spans 16 amino acids. V gave up 5 bases and J gave up 8 bases, with 22 bases separating them. Germline V lookup: CDR1 SGHKS, CDR2 YYEKEE (reference sequence). In nucleotides, the CDR3 is TGTGCCAGCAGAAACGGGGCAGGGAGGAAAGGCGAAAAACTGTTTTTT. Amino acid sequence: CASRNGAGRKGEKLFF.

This clonotype was observed at least ten times. The chain links TRBV15 to TRBJ1-2, with TRBD1 identical over 9 bases. The CDR3 consists of 18 residues. J lost 2 bases, V lost 4 bases, and 14 bases had no gene match. Looked up from germline, CDR1 is LNHNV and CDR2 is YYDKDF (reference sequence). CDR3 protein: CATSIPRGTGNYNYGYTF. As DNA, the CDR3 is TGTGCCACCAGCATCCCCCGAGGGACAGGGAACTACAACTATGGCTACACCTTC.

This chain links TRBV7-9 with TRBJ2-2, with TRBD2 identical over 7 bases. The CDR3 loop spans 16 amino acids. Trimming took 5 bases from V and 2 from J; bases not matched to a gene: 8. In germline, CDR1 is SEHNR, CDR2 FQNEAQ (reference sequence). The CDR3 bases are TGTGCCAGCAGCCCGGGGGGTCAGAGAAACACCGGGGAGCTGTTTTTT. This encodes CASSPGGQRNTGELFF.

Concerning this clonotype: A much bigger clone sits one base away, suggesting this may be a read error. This sequence joins TRBV7-9 and TRBJ2-1, with a tentative D call TRBD1 (5 bases). The CDR3 sequence is 12 residues long. V was clipped by 1 base and J by 12 bases, with 10 bases between them. The germline V gene has CDR1 SEHNR and CDR2 FQNEAQ (reference sequence). The CDR3 DNA sequence: TGTGCCAGCAGCTTAGGACAGTTTGGGCAGTTCTTC. Protein: CASSLGQFGQFF.

This chain connects TRBV14 to TRBJ2-2, with 7 nucleotides matching TRBD2. The trim removed 3 bases at V and 0 bases at J, leaving 7 bases unmatched. Germline V lookup: CDR1 SGHDN, CDR2 FVKESK. The CDR3 extends over 17 amino acids. The chain's CDR3 is CASSHPSGASNTGELFF. The CDR3 nucleotides are TGTGCCAGCAGCCACCCAAGCGGGGCCTCGAACACCGGGGAGCTGTTTTTT.

The sample holds many counts of this clonotype. In DNA, the CDR3 is TGCAGTGCTAACGGGGGTAGGAGCAATCAGCCCCAGCATTTT. The encoded protein is CSANGGRSNQPQHF. V gene TRBV20-1 combines with J gene TRBJ1-5, with D maybe TRBD1 (5 bases). This CDR3 spans 14 amino acids. Trimming took off 4 bases at V and 1 base at J, with 11 bases between the two ends. Looked up from germline, CDR1 is DFQATT and CDR2 is SNEGSKA (reference sequence).

This clonotype was counted at least ten times. The V gene is TRBV28, the J gene TRBJ1-2; possible D gene TRBD1, 5 bases. With 2 bases removed from V and 8 bases from J, the gap between germline ends came to 15 bases. The CDR3 is 14 amino acids. Germline values: CDR1 MDHEN, CDR2 SYDVKM. As DNA, the CDR3 is TGTGCCAGCAGTTTAATAGGGGAAGAGAAAGGCTACACCTTC. It encodes CASSLIGEEKGYTF.

This chain uses TRBV28 with TRBJ2-3; D unresolved. Germline lookup yields CDR1 MDHEN and CDR2 SYDVKM. The CDR3 has 14 amino acids. V was cut by 5 bases and J by 4 bases, with 13 bases left in between. CDR3 protein: CASSLYRRPDTQYF. In DNA, the CDR3 is TGTGCCAGCAGTCTTTATAGGCGTCCAGATACGCAGTATTTT.

Many counts were recorded for this clonotype. This chain uses TRBV6-1 with TRBJ2-3; 7 bases are shared with TRBD2. Germline values: CDR1 MNHNS, CDR2 SASEGT. V was clipped by 4 bases and J by 3 bases; unmatched bases: 13. This CDR3 has 17 amino acids. CDR3 region: CASSVGRTSGGTDTQYF. In DNA form, the CDR3 reads TGTGCCAGCAGTGTGGGAAGGACTAGTGGAGGGACAGATACGCAGTATTTT.

The chain employs TRBV12-3 or TRBV12-4 and TRBJ2-2; D is unclear. V lost 6 bases to trimming and J lost 5 bases, with 10 bases between them. The CDR3 spans 13 residues. The DNA for the CDR3 is TGTGCCAGCAGCCCCTCTACGACCGGGGAGCTGTTTTTT. Its translation is CASSPSTTGELFF.

J is TRBJ1-1 and V is TRBV7-2; TRBD1 is a possible D gene (6 bases). This CDR3 contains 14 residues. The germline CDR1 and CDR2 sequences are SGHTA and FQGNSA. The ends were cut back, 3 bases at V and 5 bases at J, with 13 bases in the middle. CDR3 DNA: TGTGCCAGCAGCTTGGCGGGGAGGGGGACTGAAGCTTTCTTT. This codes for CASSLAGRGTEAFF.

This clonotype was observed many times. The chain couples TRBV28 to TRBJ1-4; D gene uncertain. Germline CDR1 MDHEN, CDR2 SYDVKM. The CDR3 contains 14 residues. Deletions cut 5 bases from V and 8 bases from J, with 15 bases between. CDR3 nucleotides: TGTGCCAGCAGTCCCTCCGGACGTGTAGAAAAACTGTTTTTT. Translating it yields CASSPSGRVEKLFF.